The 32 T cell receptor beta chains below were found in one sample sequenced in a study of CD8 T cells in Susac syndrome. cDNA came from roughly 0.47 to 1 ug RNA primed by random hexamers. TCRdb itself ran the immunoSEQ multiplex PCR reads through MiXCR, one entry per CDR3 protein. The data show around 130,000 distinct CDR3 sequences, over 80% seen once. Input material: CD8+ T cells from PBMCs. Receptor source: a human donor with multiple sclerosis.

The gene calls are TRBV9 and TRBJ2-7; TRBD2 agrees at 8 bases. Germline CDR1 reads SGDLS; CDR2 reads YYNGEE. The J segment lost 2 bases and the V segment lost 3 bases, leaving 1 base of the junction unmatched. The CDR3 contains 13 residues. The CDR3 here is CASSEGLAYEQYF. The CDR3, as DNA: TGTGCCAGCAGCGAGGGACTAGCCTACGAGCAGTACTTC.

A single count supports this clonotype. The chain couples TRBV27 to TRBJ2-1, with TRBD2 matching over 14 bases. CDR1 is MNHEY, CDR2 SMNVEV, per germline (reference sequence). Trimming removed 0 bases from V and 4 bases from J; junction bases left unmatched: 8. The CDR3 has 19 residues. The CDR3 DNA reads TGTGCCAGCAGTTTATCGCCGGGACTAGCGGGAGCCAATTACAATGAGCAGTTCTTC. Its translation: CASSLSPGLAGANYNEQFF.

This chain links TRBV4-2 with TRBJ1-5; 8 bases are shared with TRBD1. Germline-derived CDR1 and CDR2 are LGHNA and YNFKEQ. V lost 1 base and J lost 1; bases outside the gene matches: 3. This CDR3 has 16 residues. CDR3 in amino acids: CASSQGQGTSNQPQHF. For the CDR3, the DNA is TGTGCCAGCAGCCAAGGACAGGGGACCAGCAATCAGCCCCAGCATTTT.

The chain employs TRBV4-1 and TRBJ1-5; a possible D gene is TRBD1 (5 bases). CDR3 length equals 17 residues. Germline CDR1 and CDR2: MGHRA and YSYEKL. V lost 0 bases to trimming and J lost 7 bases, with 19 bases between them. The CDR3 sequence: CASSQDSPRGLGQPQHF. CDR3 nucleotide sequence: TGCGCCAGCAGCCAAGATTCCCCAAGGGGTTTAGGGCAGCCCCAGCATTTT.

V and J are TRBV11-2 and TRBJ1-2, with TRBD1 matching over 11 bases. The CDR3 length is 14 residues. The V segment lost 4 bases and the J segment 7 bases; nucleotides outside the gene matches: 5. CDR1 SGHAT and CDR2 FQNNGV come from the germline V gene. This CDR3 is CASSSGTGGVGYTF. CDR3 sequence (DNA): TGTGCCAGCAGCTCAGGGACAGGGGGAGTTGGCTACACCTTC.

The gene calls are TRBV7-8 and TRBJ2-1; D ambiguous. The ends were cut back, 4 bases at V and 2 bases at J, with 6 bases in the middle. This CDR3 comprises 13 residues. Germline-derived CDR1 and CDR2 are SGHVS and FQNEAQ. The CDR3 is CASSSRTYNEQFF. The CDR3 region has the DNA TGTGCCAGCAGCTCGAGGACCTACAATGAGCAGTTCTTC.

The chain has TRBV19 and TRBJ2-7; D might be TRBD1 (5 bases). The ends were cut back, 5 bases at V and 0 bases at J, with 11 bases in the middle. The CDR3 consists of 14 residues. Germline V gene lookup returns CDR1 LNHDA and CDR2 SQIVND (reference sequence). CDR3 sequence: CASSRDSSSYEQYF. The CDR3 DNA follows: TGTGCCAGTAGTCGAGACAGTAGCTCCTACGAGCAGTACTTC.

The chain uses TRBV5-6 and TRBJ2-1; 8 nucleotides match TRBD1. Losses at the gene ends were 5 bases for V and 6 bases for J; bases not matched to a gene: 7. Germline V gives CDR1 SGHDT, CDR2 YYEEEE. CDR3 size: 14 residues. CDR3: CASREGQAFNEQFF. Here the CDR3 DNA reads TGTGCCAGCAGAGAGGGACAGGCCTTCAATGAGCAGTTCTTC.

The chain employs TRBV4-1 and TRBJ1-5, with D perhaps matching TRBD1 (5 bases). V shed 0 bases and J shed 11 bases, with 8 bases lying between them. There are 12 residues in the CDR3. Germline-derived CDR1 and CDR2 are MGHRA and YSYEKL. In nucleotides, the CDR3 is TGCGCCAGCAGCCAAGAAGGGGCCGCCCAGCATTTT. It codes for CASSQEGAAQHF.

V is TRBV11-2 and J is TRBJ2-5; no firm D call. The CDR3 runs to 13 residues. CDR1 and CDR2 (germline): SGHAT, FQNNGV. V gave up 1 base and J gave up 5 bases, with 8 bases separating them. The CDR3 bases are TGTGCCAGCAGCTTAGCCGGGCTGGAGACCCAGTACTTC. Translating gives CASSLAGLETQYF.

This CDR3 reads CSARIRDMGYYNEQFF. CDR3 bases: TGCAGTGCTCGAATCCGGGACATGGGGTACTACAATGAGCAGTTCTTC. This chain joins TRBV20-1 and TRBJ2-1, with D perhaps TRBD1 (6 bases). There are 16 residues in the CDR3. CDR1 and CDR2 (germline): DFQATT, SNEGSKA (reference sequence). The germline V and J ends were trimmed by 5 bases and 3 bases, with 20 bases remaining between them.

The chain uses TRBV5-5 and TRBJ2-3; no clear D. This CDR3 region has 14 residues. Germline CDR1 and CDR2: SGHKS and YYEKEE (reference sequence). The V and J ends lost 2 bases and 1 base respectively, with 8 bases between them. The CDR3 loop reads CASSFGPGTDTQYF. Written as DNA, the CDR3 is TGTGCCAGCAGCTTTGGACCGGGCACAGATACGCAGTATTTT. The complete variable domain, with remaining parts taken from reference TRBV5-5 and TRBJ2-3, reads DAGVTQSPTHLIKTRGQQVTLRCSPISGHKSVSWYQQVLGQGPQFIFQYYEKEERGRGNFPDRFSARQFPNYSSELNVNALLLGDSALYLCASSFGPGTDTQYFGPGTRLTVL.

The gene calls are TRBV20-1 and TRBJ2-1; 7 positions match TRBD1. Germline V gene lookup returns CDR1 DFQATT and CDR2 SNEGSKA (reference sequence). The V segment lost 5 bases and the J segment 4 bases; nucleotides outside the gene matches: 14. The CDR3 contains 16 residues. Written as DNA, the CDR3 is TGCAGTGCTGTCAGCTCCGGGACAGTGGAGTACAATGAGCAGTTCTTC. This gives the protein CSAVSSGTVEYNEQFF.

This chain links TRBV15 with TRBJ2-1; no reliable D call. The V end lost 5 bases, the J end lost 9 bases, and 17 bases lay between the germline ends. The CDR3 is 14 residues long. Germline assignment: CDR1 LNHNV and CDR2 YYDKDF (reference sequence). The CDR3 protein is CATSFRLVGVEQFF. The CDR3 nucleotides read TGTGCCACCAGCTTCCGCCTAGTGGGTGTTGAGCAGTTCTTC.

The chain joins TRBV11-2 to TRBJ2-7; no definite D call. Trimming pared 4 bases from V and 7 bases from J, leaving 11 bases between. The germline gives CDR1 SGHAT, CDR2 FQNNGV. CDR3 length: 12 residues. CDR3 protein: CASSSIKLEQYF. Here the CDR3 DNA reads TGTGCCAGCAGCTCCATCAAATTAGAGCAGTACTTC.

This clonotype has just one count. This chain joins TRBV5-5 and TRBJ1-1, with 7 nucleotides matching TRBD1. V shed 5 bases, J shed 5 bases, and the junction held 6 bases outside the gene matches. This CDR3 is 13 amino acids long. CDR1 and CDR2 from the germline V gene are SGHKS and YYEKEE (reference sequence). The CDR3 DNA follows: TGTGCCAGCAGTCTCGACAGGGTAACTGAAGCTTTCTTT. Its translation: CASSLDRVTEAFF.

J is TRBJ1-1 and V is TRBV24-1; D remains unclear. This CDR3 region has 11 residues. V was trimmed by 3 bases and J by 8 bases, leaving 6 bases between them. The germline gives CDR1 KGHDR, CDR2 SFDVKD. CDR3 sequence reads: CATSDGLEAFF. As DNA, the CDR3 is TGTGCCACCAGTGATGGGCTGGAAGCTTTCTTT.

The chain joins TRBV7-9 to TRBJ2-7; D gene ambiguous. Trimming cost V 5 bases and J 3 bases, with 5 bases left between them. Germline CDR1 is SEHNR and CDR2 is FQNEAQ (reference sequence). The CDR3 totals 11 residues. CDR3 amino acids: CASSIHYEQYF. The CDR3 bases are TGTGCCAGCAGCATTCACTACGAGCAGTACTTC.

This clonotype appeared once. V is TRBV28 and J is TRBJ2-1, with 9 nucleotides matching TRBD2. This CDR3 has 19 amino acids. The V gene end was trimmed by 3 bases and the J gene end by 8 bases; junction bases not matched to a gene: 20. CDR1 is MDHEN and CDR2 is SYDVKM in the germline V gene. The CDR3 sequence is CASSFSRVTSGSRWDEQFF. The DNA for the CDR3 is TGTGCCAGCAGTTTTAGCAGGGTAACTAGCGGGTCTCGTTGGGATGAGCAGTTCTTC.

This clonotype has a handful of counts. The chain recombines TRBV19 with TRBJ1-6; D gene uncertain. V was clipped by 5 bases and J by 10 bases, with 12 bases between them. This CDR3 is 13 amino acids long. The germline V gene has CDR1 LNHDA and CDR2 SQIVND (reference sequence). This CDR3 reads CASSPLGFSPLHF. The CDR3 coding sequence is TGTGCCAGTAGTCCCCTCGGGTTCTCACCCCTCCACTTT.

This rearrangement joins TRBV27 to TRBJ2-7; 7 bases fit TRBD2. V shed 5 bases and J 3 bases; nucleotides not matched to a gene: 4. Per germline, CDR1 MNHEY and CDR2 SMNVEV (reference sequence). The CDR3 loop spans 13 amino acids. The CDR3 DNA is TGTGCCAGCAGTACTAGCGCCAGCTACGAGCAGTACTTC. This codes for CASSTSASYEQYF.

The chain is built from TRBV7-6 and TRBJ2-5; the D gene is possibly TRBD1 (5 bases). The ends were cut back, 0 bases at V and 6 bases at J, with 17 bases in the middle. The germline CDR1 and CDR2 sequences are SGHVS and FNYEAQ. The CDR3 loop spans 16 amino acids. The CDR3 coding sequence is TGTGCCAGCAGCTTAGCTAGTCTGGACACCTCGAAGACCCAGTACTTC. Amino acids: CASSLASLDTSKTQYF. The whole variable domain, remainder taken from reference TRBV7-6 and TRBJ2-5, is GAGVSQSPRYKVTKRGQDVALRCDPISGHVSLYWYRQALGQGPEFLTYFNYEAQQDKSGLPNDRFSAERPEGSISTLTIQRTEQRDSAMYRCASSLASLDTSKTQYFGPGTRLLVL.

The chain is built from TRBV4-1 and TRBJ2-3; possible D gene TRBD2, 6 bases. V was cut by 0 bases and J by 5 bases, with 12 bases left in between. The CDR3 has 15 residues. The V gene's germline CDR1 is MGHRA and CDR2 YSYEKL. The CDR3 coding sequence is TGCGCCAGCAGCCAAGAGCATAGGGAGGTAGATACGCAGTATTTT. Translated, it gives CASSQEHREVDTQYF.

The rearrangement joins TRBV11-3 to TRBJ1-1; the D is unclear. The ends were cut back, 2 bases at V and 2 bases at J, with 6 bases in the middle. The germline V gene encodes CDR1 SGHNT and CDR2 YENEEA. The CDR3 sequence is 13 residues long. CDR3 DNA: TGTGCCAGCAGCTTAATTCTCAACACTGAAGCTTTCTTT. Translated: CASSLILNTEAFF.

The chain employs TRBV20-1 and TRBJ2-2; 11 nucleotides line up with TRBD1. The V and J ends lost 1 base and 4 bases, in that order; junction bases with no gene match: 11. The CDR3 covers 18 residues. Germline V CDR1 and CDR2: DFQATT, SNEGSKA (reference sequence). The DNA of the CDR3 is TGCAGTGCTAGAGGGGACAGGGGGTCCAGGTATTCCACCGGGGAGCTGTTTTTT. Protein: CSARGDRGSRYSTGELFF.

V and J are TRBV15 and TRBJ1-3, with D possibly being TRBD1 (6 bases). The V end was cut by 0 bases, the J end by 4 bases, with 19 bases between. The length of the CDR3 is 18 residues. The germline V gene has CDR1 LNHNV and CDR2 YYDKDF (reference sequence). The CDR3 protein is CATSREAAYGGQGNTIYF. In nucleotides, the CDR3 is TGTGCCACCAGCAGAGAAGCCGCTTATGGGGGGCAAGGAAACACCATATATTTT.

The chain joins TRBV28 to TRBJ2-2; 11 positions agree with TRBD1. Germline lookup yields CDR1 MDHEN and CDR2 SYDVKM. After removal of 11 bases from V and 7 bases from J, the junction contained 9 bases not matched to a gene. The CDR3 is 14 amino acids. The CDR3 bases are TGTGCCTCTCGGGACAGGGGGTACCTCGGGGAGCTGTTTTTT. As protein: CASRDRGYLGELFF.

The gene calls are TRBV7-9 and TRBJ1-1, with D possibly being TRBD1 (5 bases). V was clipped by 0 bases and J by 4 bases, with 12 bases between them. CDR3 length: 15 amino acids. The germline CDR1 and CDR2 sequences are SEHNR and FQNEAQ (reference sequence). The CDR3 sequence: CASSLAGVGGTEAFF. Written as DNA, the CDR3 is TGTGCCAGCAGCTTAGCGGGGGTGGGTGGCACTGAAGCTTTCTTT. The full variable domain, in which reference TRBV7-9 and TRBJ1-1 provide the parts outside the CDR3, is DTGVSQNPRHKITKRGQNVTFRCDPISEHNRLYWYRQTLGQGPEFLTYFQNEAQLEKSRLLSDRFSAERPKGSFSTLEIQRTEQGDSAMYLCASSLAGVGGTEAFFGQGTRLTVV.

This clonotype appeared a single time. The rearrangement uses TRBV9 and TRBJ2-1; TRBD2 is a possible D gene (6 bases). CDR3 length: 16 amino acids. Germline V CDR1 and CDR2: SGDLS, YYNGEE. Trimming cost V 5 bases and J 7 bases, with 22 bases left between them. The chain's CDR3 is CASSYPRLRGGNEQFF. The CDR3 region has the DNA TGTGCCAGCAGTTACCCAAGGTTGCGGGGTGGGAATGAGCAGTTCTTC.

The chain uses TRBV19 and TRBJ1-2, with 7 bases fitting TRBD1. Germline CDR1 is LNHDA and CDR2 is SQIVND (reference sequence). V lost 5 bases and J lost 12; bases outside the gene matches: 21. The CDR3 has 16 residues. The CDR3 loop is CASSHLNPRDRAHHTF. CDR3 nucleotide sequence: TGTGCCAGTAGTCATCTAAATCCCAGGGACAGAGCTCACCACACCTTC.

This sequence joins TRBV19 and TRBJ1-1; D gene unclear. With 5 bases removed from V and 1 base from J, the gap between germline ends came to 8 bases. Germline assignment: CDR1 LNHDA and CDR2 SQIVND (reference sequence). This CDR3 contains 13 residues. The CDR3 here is CASSHAANTEAFF. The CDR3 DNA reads TGTGCCAGTAGTCACGCGGCGAACACTGAAGCTTTCTTT.

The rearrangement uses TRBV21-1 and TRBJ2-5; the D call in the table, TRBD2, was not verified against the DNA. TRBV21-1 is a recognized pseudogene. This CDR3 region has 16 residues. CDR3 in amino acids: CASTSSGGLQWETQYF. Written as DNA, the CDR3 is TGTGCCAGCACCTCTAGCGGGGGACTCCAGTGGGAGACCCAGTACTTC.